This T cell receptor beta chain was sequenced during a study of blood T cell repertoires in COVID-19. Background on the study: There were acute and convalescent COVID-19 samples, and they came from the United States, Italy and Spain. Nucleic acid was either cDNA or gDNA, and it came from T cells, B-cell-depleted T cells, or PBMCs.

As handled by the study authors: Nucleated cell counts were estimated from reference gene primer amplification. Produced via immunoSEQ multiplex PCR; TCRdb's table is partial and in-frame only. V and J calls and clone size come straight from that table; D and trimming were deduced from the DNA. The data hold around 200,000 clones, with roughly four fifths observed a single time. Trimming took off 1 base at V and 1 base at J, with 10 bases between the two ends. Germline V gene data show CDR1 as LGHNA and CDR2 as YNFKEQ. The CDR3 has 15 residues. The sample was peripheral blood. The gene calls are TRBV4-2 and TRBJ1-1; the D is unclear. This TCR came from a woman aged 40 to 49 with acute or convalescent COVID-19. The CDR3 reads CASSQGSDWNTEAFF. CDR3 DNA: TGTGCCAGCAGCCAAGGCTCAGACTGGAACACTGAAGCTTTCTTT.